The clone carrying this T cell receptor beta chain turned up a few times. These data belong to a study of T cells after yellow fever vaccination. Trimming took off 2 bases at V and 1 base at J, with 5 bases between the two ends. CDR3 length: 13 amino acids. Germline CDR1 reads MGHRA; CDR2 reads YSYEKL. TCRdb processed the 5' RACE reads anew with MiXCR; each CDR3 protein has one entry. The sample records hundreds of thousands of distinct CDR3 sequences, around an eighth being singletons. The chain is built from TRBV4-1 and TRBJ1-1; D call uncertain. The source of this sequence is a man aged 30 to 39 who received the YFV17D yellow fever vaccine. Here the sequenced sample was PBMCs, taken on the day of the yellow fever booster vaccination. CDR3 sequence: CASSQSRNTEAFF. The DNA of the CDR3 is TGCGCCAGCAGCCAATCTCGGAACACTGAAGCTTTCTTT.